This T cell receptor (beta chain) was captured in a study of blood T cell repertoires in COVID-19 (dated by TCRdb to the early 2020s). In terms of the full investigation: Collaborator samples came from the United States, Italy and Spain and covered acute and convalescent phases of COVID-19. The repertoires were made available in a free public database intended to serve as a resource for research on the immune response to SARS-CoV-2. The material from the prospective study consisted of cDNA or gDNA derived from T cells, B-cell-depleted T cells, or PBMCs. The dataset comprised deeply sampled blood TCRbeta repertoires from subjects exposed to, actively infected with, or recovered from COVID-19. The sample metadata nearly always contained a de-identified subject ID, COVID-19 status, age in years and sex. Where available, HLA class I and class II types were obtained from metadata supplied by the sample provider rather than from assay-based typing. The samples were drawn from two sources: the first 160 participants of the ongoing ImmuneRACE study, and fewer than 1,500 subjects contributed by 6 global collaborators.

Study-level results and caveats: Clinical and demographic metadata were provided uncurated, with the amount varying by source and participant.

In the prospective study, participants were roughly 18 to 100 years old, resided in about two dozen geographic areas of the United States, and were enrolled through a virtual design. Cohort assignment in the prospective study relied on participant-reported clinical history from a screening survey and a study questionnaire. In the prospective study, mobile phlebotomists collected whole blood, serum and a nasopharyngeal or oropharyngeal swab from each participant. Additional blood draws and questionnaires over a 2-month period could optionally be provided by prospective study participants. Before DNA extraction, prospective study blood samples were shipped either frozen or at room temperature. Note on this clone: It has no known antigen specificity. No base quality information exists; no much larger clone differs at one position.

TCRbeta CDR3 regions were amplified from genomic DNA by means of the immunoSEQ Assay, a bias-controlled multiplex PCR. Turning to the authors' computational methods: Nucleated cell counts per sample were estimated from amplification of reference gene primers within the assay. To quantify the absolute abundance of each unique TCRbeta CDR3 rearrangement, sequence reads were collapsed and filtered. Productive Simpson clonality was computed per sample as the square root of Simpson's diversity index over productive rearrangements. Imported from immuneACCESS, the table was reduced by TCRdb to in-frame sequences with V and J called. These copies leave out some clones; in studies compared against another copy, an unresolved V gene accounts for under half, and the cause of the remainder is not known. Clone size and the V and J calls come from that table; the DNA yielded D and trimming. The table for this sample lists roughly 220,000 clones; around 88% of them were counted only once. Of the sample, about 14% falls within the top ten clones.

The sequencing sample was made of PBMCs or T cells enriched from blood (not recorded which). This TCR was recovered from a woman between 50 and 59 years old with acute COVID-19.

This receptor carries the CDR3 CASSPGFGGETQYF. The nucleotide sequence reads as follows: TGTGCCAGCAGCCCGGGCTTCGGAGGTGAGACCCAGTACTTC. Recombination connected TRBV7-9 to TRBJ2-5, with a weak D call of TRBD2 (5 bases match). Taken from the germline V gene (reference sequence), the CDR1 and CDR2 loops are SEHNR and FQNEAQ. The junction carries 15 bases between V and J, which are trimmed by 5 bases and 5 bases respectively. The CDR3 runs 14 amino acids, cysteine and phenylalanine included. CDR3 DNA is the only sequence kept; it has 42 bases, read in frame from the first base. Reference TRBV7-9 and TRBJ2-5 proteins supply the regions before and after the CDR3; the full variable domain is: DTGVSQNPRHKITKRGQNVTFRCDPISEHNRLYWYRQTLGQGPEFLTYFQNEAQLEKSRLLSDRFSAERPKGSFSTLEIQRTEQGDSAMYLCASSPGFGGETQYFGPGTRLLVL.